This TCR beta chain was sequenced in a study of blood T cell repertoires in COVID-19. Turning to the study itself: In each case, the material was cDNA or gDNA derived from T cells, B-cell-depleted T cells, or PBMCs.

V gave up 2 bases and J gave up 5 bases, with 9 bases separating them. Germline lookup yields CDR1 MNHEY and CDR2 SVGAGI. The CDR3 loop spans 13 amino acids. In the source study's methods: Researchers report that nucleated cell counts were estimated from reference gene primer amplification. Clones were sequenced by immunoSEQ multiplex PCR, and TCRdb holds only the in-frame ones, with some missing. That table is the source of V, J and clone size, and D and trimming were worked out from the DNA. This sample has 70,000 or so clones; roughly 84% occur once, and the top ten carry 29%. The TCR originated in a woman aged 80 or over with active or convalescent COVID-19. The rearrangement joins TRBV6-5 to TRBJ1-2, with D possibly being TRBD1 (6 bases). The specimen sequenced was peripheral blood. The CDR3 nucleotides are TGTGCCAGCAGTTACAACAGGGAATATGGCTACACCTTC. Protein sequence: CASSYNREYGYTF.